This is a list of T cell receptor beta chains from one sample in a study of blood T cell repertoires in COVID-19. TCRdb keeps only in-frame clones here, not all; method: immunoSEQ multiplex PCR. The sample consists of around 240,000 clones, about 80% of them appearing once. Sequencing used peripheral blood. The receptor source for this set is a woman between 50 and 59 years old with acute or convalescent COVID-19. Both conserved end residues are part of each CDR3. A D gene is named only where the DNA matches it firmly.

>-|TRBV7-9
CASSPPGGLAELEQFF
>-|TRBV10-2
CATGRGSTGELFF
>-|TRBV11-3
CASSRTAAYEQYF
>TRBD2|TRBV24-1
CATSDPGLAGEQYF
>TRBD1|TRBV3-1/TRBV3-2
CASSHHRDRAHEQFF
>-|TRBV24-1
CATSDPQGGYDTQHF
>-|TRBV2
CASSEGSTRGKLLF
>-|TRBV28
CASSSPGLAYQETQYF
>TRBD1|TRBV2
CASTKTGGFPEQYF
>TRBD1|TRBV6-5
CASSLTGTGNYGYTF
>-|TRBV18
CASSEGTDLNQPQHF
>-|TRBV5-4
CASSLGLQNRNEQFF
>-|TRBV24-1
CATGQTKGEAFF
>-|TRBV28
CASSLPSLGSYEQYF
>TRBD1|TRBV19
CASSANRGLRTGELFF
>-|TRBV15
CATSRDLSSGANVLTF
>-|TRBV19
CASSIYTGELFF
>-|TRBV11-2
CASSQGHTSPLHF
>TRBD1|TRBV2
CASREGQGAANEKLFF
>-|TRBV29-1
CSDILGEQPQHF